These 21 T cell receptor beta chains share one sample of origin, sequenced in a study of TIL therapy for anti-PD-1-resistant metastatic lung cancer. Time point meaning: pre-treatment sample, taken before nivolumab and TIL therapy. The immunoSEQ assay was v3. Sequencing used immunoSEQ multiplex PCR; TCRdb keeps in-frame clones, though not all of them. The profile shows some 60,000 clones, about 69% of them singletons. The source material was blood, sampled at baseline. Every receptor here comes from a person between 25 and 80 years old with non-small cell lung cancer.

V usage is TRBV4-2 and J usage is TRBJ2-1; 12 nucleotides align to TRBD2. The J segment lost 10 bases and the V segment lost 4 bases, leaving 8 bases of the junction unmatched. Germline V lookup: CDR1 LGHNA, CDR2 YNFKEQ. The CDR3 has 15 residues. CDR3 in amino acids: CASSPRTSGDDEQFF. The CDR3 bases are TGTGCCAGCAGCCCCCGGACTAGCGGGGACGACGAGCAGTTCTTC.

The rearrangement joins TRBV30 to TRBJ1-5; the D is unclear. Trimming left V 0 bases short and J 3 bases short, with 6 bases between. The V gene's germline CDR1 is GTSNPN and CDR2 SVGIG (reference sequence). The CDR3 extends over 13 amino acids. The CDR3: CAWSVTDNQPQHF. The DNA of the CDR3 is TGTGCCTGGAGTGTAACAGACAATCAGCCCCAGCATTTT.

This clone is medium-sized within its sample. This chain links TRBV19 with TRBJ1-5, with 10 bases that match TRBD1. Germline lookup yields CDR1 LNHDA and CDR2 SQIVND (reference sequence). J was trimmed by 4 bases and V by 4 bases; bases with no gene match: 4. The length of the CDR3 is 15 residues. The CDR3 nucleotides are TGTGCCAGTAGTACGGACAGGGGGTTGAATCAGCCCCAGCATTTT. This sequence encodes CASSTDRGLNQPQHF.

The J gene is TRBJ2-3, the V gene TRBV7-6; TRBD1 agrees at 9 bases. This CDR3 region has 18 residues. CDR1 is SGHVS and CDR2 is FNYEAQ in the germline V gene. Trimming cost V 1 base and J 1 base; bases outside gene matches: 9. The CDR3 is CASSLVPTGGYRTDTQYF. The DNA of the CDR3 is TGTGCCAGCAGCTTAGTCCCGACAGGGGGTTACCGCACAGATACGCAGTATTTT.

The J gene is TRBJ1-5, the V gene TRBV19; D is perhaps TRBD1 (5 bases). The CDR3 sequence is 14 residues long. The V gene's germline CDR1 is LNHDA and CDR2 SQIVND (reference sequence). Trimming removed 5 bases at V and 0 bases at J, with 8 bases between. CDR3: CASSPGNSNQPQHF. CDR3 bases: TGTGCCAGTAGTCCAGGGAATAGCAATCAGCCCCAGCATTTT.

The chain joins TRBV5-1 to TRBJ1-1; possible D gene TRBD1, 5 bases. Germline loops: CDR1 SGHRS, CDR2 YFSETQ. Between the trimmed V and J ends, which lost 2 bases and 1 base, there was a span of 9 bases. The CDR3 extends over 14 amino acids. CDR3 protein: CASSLQTANTEAFF. Written as DNA, the CDR3 is TGCGCCAGCAGCTTACAGACAGCGAACACTGAAGCTTTCTTT.

The chain carries TRBV18 and TRBJ1-4; no firm D call. The V end lost 3 bases, the J end lost 4 bases, and 9 bases lay between the germline ends. This CDR3 is built from 14 residues. Germline V lookup: CDR1 KGHSH, CDR2 LQKENI. The CDR3 sequence: CASSPSDFNEKLFF. CDR3 DNA: TGTGCCAGCTCACCGTCGGACTTTAATGAAAAACTGTTTTTT.

The gene calls are TRBV5-1 and TRBJ1-2; maybe TRBD1 (5 bases). V lost 4 bases and J 3 bases, leaving 16 bases between the germline ends. CDR3 size: 15 residues. Germline CDR1 is SGHRS and CDR2 is YFSETQ. The CDR3 here is CASSRGAVKYYGYTF. The CDR3 DNA sequence: TGCGCCAGCAGCCGGGGCGCAGTCAAGTACTATGGCTACACCTTC.

The V and J genes are TRBV2 and TRBJ1-4; no firm D call. The V end lost 4 bases, the J end lost 5 bases, and 8 bases lay between the germline ends. The CDR3 consists of 13 residues. The germline V gene encodes CDR1 SNHLY and CDR2 FYNNEI. The CDR3 protein is CASSGLGNEKLFF. CDR3 coding DNA: TGTGCCAGCAGTGGTCTGGGAAATGAAAAACTGTTTTTT. Complete variable domain (other parts from reference TRBV2 and TRBJ1-4): EPEVTQTPSHQVTQMGQEVILRCVPISNHLYFYWYRQILGQKVEFLVSFYNNEISEKSEIFDDQFSVERPDGSNFTLKIRSTKLEDSAMYFCASSGLGNEKLFFGSGTQLSVL.

V gene TRBV7-9 combines with J gene TRBJ2-5; D is undetermined. The germline gives CDR1 SEHNR, CDR2 FQNEAQ (reference sequence). Trimming left V 3 bases short and J 5 bases short, with 13 bases between. This CDR3 contains 14 residues. CDR3 sequence reads: CASSFAKKLETQYF. For the CDR3, the DNA is TGTGCCAGCAGCTTCGCTAAGAAGCTCGAGACCCAGTACTTC.

Remarks on this clone: An end of the junction does not agree with germline; a read error may underlie this. V and J are TRBV7-7 and TRBJ2-5, with TRBD1 identical over 8 bases. The CDR3 totals 15 residues. Per germline, CDR1 SSHAT and CDR2 FNYEAQ (reference sequence). Written as DNA, the CDR3 is TGTGCTAGCAGCTCACTTAAGACAGGGGTGGAGACCCAGTACTTC. Its translation: CASSSLKTGVETQYF.

The chain couples TRBV7-2 to TRBJ2-1, with D uncertain. This CDR3 spans 15 amino acids. Trimming stripped 3 bases from V and 10 bases from J, with 19 bases between. CDR1 is SGHTA, CDR2 FQGNSA, per germline. CDR3 nucleotide sequence: TGTGCCAGCAGCTTGAAGAACTCCCTTTCTATCGAGCAGTTCTTC. It encodes CASSLKNSLSIEQFF.

This clone has a single count. The genes are TRBV6-1 and TRBJ2-3, with a weak D call TRBD2 (5 bases). This CDR3 spans 12 amino acids. Germline V lookup: CDR1 MNHNS, CDR2 SASEGT. Trimming removed 7 bases from V and 11 bases from J, with 16 bases in between. The CDR3 sequence: CASTGSTIGQYF. DNA of the CDR3: TGTGCCAGCACCGGTTCGACTATCGGGCAGTATTTT.

V is TRBV2 and J is TRBJ2-5; weak D call: TRBD2 (6 bases). Trimming cost V 6 bases and J 2 bases, with 10 bases left between them. This CDR3 is built from 13 residues. Germline-derived CDR1 and CDR2 are SNHLY and FYNNEI. CDR3 in DNA: TGTGCCAGCAGACGGGGGAGGCAAGAGACCCAGTACTTC. Protein: CASRRGRQETQYF.

CDR3 residues: CASSLGNSGYEQYF. The CDR3 nucleotides are TGTGCCAGCAGCTTAGGCAATAGCGGGTACGAGCAGTACTTC. This sequence joins TRBV7-8 and TRBJ2-7; 7 nucleotides line up with TRBD2. This CDR3 has 14 residues. The ends lost 1 base at V and 4 bases at J; junction bases unmatched: 4. CDR1 and CDR2 from the germline V gene are SGHVS and FQNEAQ.

This clone was counted between two and nine times. This chain uses TRBV7-6 with TRBJ1-4; 7 bases match TRBD1. This CDR3 spans 15 amino acids. CDR1 and CDR2 from the germline V gene are SGHVS and FNYEAQ. J lost 8 bases, V lost 1 base, and 7 bases had no gene match. The CDR3: CASSLGLTGREKLFF. In nucleotides, the CDR3 is TGTGCCAGCAGCTTAGGATTGACAGGGAGGGAAAAACTGTTTTTT.

This chain links TRBV10-3 with TRBJ2-7; D perhaps matches TRBD2 (5 bases). CDR3 length: 16 residues. The V end was cut by 2 bases, the J end by 7 bases, with 21 bases between. CDR1 is ENHRY, CDR2 SYGVKD, per germline. CDR3 region: CAISEPIRGSTDEQYF. The CDR3 nucleotides read TGTGCCATCAGTGAGCCGATTCGGGGAAGTACTGATGAGCAGTACTTC.

V usage is TRBV7-2 and J usage is TRBJ2-5; D not resolved. V lost 1 base to trimming and J lost 5 bases, with 8 bases between them. CDR3 size: 13 residues. Germline V gene data show CDR1 as SGHTA and CDR2 as FQGNSA. The CDR3: CASSLGIRETQYF. CDR3 sequence (DNA): TGTGCCAGCAGCTTAGGCATTAGGGAGACCCAGTACTTC.

The chain couples TRBV5-4 to TRBJ1-2; D is perhaps TRBD1 (5 bases). V lost 2 bases, J lost 3 bases, and 11 bases lay in between. This CDR3 is built from 14 residues. CDR1 and CDR2 from the germline V gene are SGHNT and YYREEE (reference sequence). The CDR3 DNA reads TGTGCCAGCAGCTTACGGGGGAGTGACTATGGCTACACCTTC. Its protein is CASSLRGSDYGYTF.

This chain links TRBV5-1 with TRBJ1-2; D is ambiguous. CDR1 and CDR2 from the germline V gene are SGHRS and YFSETQ. Trimming pared 0 bases from V and 6 bases from J, leaving 15 bases between. The CDR3 is 15 residues long. The CDR3 DNA sequence: TGCGCCAGCAGCTTGGAAGTGGTGCCCTATAATGGCTACACCTTC. As protein: CASSLEVVPYNGYTF. The whole variable domain, filled in from reference TRBV5-1 and TRBJ1-2, reads KAGVTQTPRYLIKTRGQQVTLSCSPISGHRSVSWYQQTPGQGLQFLFEYFSETQRNKGNFPGRFSGRQFSNSRSEMNVSTLELGDSALYLCASSLEVVPYNGYTFGSGTRLTVV.

This clone was seen a few times. The rearrangement joins TRBV9 to TRBJ2-1; D is ambiguous. The CDR3 extends over 14 amino acids. CDR1 and CDR2 from the germline V gene are SGDLS and YYNGEE. Trimming removed 7 bases from V and 9 bases from J, with 20 bases in between. In nucleotides, the CDR3 is TGTGCCAGCTCAAAAGGAGAGGTTATTGGTGAGCAGTTCTTC. It encodes CASSKGEVIGEQFF.